The 13 T cell receptor beta chains below all came from one sample that was sequenced in a study of blood T cells in healthy people across ages. Then a second PCR, running roughly 6 to 11 cycles, was carried out with a sample-barcoded 5' primer and a J-beta primer mix. TCRdb itself ran the 5' RACE reads through MiXCR, one entry per CDR3 protein. Of around 520,000 distinct CDR3 sequences detected, roughly a quarter appear once; the ten largest clones hold about 3.3%. In addition, the sample was reused for a study of T cells of mothers and their children.

Sequenced: blood. All receptors derive from a boy under 10 years old in good health.

The chain's CDR3 is CASSPYETVSSYEQYF. CDR3 sequence (DNA): TGTGCCAGCTCACCATACGAGACCGTTAGCTCCTACGAGCAGTACTTC. The genes are TRBV18 and TRBJ2-7; D is unresolved. Germline lookup yields CDR1 KGHSH and CDR2 LQKENI. CDR3 length: 16 residues. V lost 2 bases to trimming and J lost 0 bases, with 14 bases between them.

This clonotype was observed a handful of times. This rearrangement joins TRBV5-1 to TRBJ2-5; 11 nucleotides align to TRBD2. Germline CDR1 SGHRS, CDR2 YFSETQ. V shed 0 bases, J shed 2 bases, and the junction held 9 bases outside the gene matches. The CDR3 is 18 amino acids. The CDR3 region has the DNA TGCGCCAGCAGCTTGGGCCTAGCGGGAGGAACGAGGCAAGAGACCCAGTACTTC. It specifies CASSLGLAGGTRQETQYF.

The chain joins TRBV24-1 to TRBJ2-6, with 8 bases that match TRBD1. Germline values: CDR1 KGHDR, CDR2 SFDVKD. This CDR3 has 16 amino acids. J gave up 4 bases and V 3 bases, and 4 bases lay outside the gene matches. CDR3 region: CATSDINRGGANVLTF. CDR3 coding DNA: TGTGCCACCAGTGATATCAACAGGGGGGGGGCCAACGTCCTGACTTTC.

This chain links TRBV6-5 with TRBJ2-5; 8 bases line up with TRBD2. The CDR3 length is 14 residues. Germline CDR1 MNHEY, CDR2 SVGAGI. Losses at the gene ends were 4 bases for V and 5 bases for J; bases not matched to a gene: 6. The CDR3 sequence is CASSSNGGAETQYF. The CDR3 DNA reads TGTGCCAGCAGTTCGAACGGGGGGGCCGAGACCCAGTACTTC.

This chain connects TRBV15 to TRBJ2-7, with unresolved D. The CDR3 has 12 amino acids. Per the germline V gene, CDR1 is LNHNV and CDR2 is YYDKDF (reference sequence). V was pared by 1 base and J by 6 bases, with 7 bases between. The CDR3 here is CATSRAFSEQYF. The CDR3 DNA is TGTGCCACCAGCAGAGCCTTTAGCGAGCAGTACTTC.

This clonotype was observed a handful of times. The chain links TRBV7-2 to TRBJ2-5; D perhaps matches TRBD1 (6 bases). V lost 1 base to trimming and J lost 4 bases, with 13 bases between them. Germline V gene data show CDR1 as SGHTA and CDR2 as FQGNSA. The CDR3 covers 15 residues. This CDR3 reads CASSLVGRGGETQYF. The CDR3, as DNA: TGTGCCAGCAGCTTAGTAGGACGAGGGGGAGAGACCCAGTACTTC.

This clonotype appeared a few times. This chain connects TRBV10-2 to TRBJ2-5; D perhaps matches TRBD1 (5 bases). V was clipped by 8 bases and J by 2 bases, with 12 bases between them. The CDR3 totals 13 residues. Germline V gene lookup returns CDR1 WSHSY and CDR2 SAAADI. The CDR3 region has the DNA TGCGCCAGCGCAGAGACAGCTCAAGAGACCCAGTACTTC. This codes for CASAETAQETQYF.

This clonotype appeared a few times. This chain joins TRBV14 and TRBJ1-5; a weak D match, TRBD1 (5 bases). Trimming stripped 0 bases from V and 2 bases from J, with 5 bases between. Germline V lookup: CDR1 SGHDN, CDR2 FVKESK. This CDR3 has 14 residues. As DNA, the CDR3 is TGTGCCAGCAGCCAAGACAGGGGCAATCAGCCCCAGCATTTT. Protein: CASSQDRGNQPQHF.

The V call is TRBV7-9, the J call TRBJ2-7; TRBD1 matches 9 bases. This CDR3 region has 15 residues. The trim removed 2 bases at V and 1 base at J, leaving 3 bases unmatched. The germline gives CDR1 SEHNR, CDR2 FQNEAQ (reference sequence). The CDR3 sequence is CASSLKGQGSYEQYF. CDR3 DNA: TGTGCCAGCAGCTTAAAGGGACAGGGTTCCTACGAGCAGTACTTC.

The V call is TRBV14, the J call TRBJ1-1; unclear D gene. Germline V gene sequence: CDR1 SGHDN, CDR2 FVKESK. V was pared by 1 base and J by 0 bases, with 18 bases between. The CDR3 runs 18 residues. CDR3 coding DNA: TGTGCCAGCAGCCAAGGAACGCCTCTGCGCCACATGAACACTGAAGCTTTCTTT. The encoded protein is CASSQGTPLRHMNTEAFF.

This clonotype was observed a few times. This chain joins TRBV20-1 and TRBJ2-5; the D gene could be TRBD1 or TRBD2 (6 bases each). CDR1 is DFQATT, CDR2 SNEGSKA, per germline (reference sequence). V was cut by 2 bases and J by 1 base, with 11 bases left in between. The length of the CDR3 is 14 residues. In DNA form, the CDR3 reads TGCAGTGCTAGACGGACGGGGGCCCAAGAGACCCAGTACTTC. Protein: CSARRTGAQETQYF.

The chain links TRBV6-5 to TRBJ2-7; 9 bases are shared with TRBD2. Germline lookup yields CDR1 MNHEY and CDR2 SVGAGI. CDR3 length: 16 amino acids. V shed 0 bases, J shed 7 bases, and the junction held 10 bases outside the gene matches. CDR3 loop: CASSYSIGAGGQEQYF. CDR3 bases: TGTGCCAGCAGTTACTCAATTGGCGCGGGGGGGCAGGAGCAGTACTTC.

This chain connects TRBV20-1 to TRBJ2-1; 12 positions match TRBD2. The V gene's germline CDR1 is DFQATT and CDR2 SNEGSKA (reference sequence). The junction had 8 bases not matched to a gene; V was cut back by 7 bases and J by 7 bases. CDR3 length: 14 residues. The CDR3 DNA follows: TGCAGTGTTCCTAGCGGGGGGGCCCGTAATGAGCAGTTCTTC. It translates to CSVPSGGARNEQFF.